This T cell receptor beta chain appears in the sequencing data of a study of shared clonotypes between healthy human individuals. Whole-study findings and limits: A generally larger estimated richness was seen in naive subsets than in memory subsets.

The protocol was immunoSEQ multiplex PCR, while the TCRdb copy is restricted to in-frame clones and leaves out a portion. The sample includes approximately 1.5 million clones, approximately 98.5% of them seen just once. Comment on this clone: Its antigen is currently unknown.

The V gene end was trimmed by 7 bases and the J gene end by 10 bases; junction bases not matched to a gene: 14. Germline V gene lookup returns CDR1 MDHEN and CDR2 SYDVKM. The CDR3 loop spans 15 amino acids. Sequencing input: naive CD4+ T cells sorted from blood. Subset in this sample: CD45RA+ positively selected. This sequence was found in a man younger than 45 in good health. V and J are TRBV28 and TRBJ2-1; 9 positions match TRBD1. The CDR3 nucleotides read TGTGCCAGCACCTCGGGGGACAGGGAGACAATGGAGCAGTTCTTC. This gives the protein CASTSGDRETMEQFF.